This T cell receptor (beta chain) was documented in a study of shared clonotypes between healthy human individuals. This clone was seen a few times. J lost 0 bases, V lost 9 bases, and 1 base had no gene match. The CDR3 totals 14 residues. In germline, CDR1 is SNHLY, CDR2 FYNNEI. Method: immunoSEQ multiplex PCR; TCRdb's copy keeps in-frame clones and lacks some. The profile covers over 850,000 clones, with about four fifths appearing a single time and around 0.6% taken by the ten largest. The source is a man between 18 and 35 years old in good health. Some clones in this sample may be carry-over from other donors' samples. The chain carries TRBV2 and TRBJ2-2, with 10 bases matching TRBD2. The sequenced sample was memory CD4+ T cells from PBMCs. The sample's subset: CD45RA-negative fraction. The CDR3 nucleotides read TGTGCCAGTACTAGCGGGGCGAACACCGGGGAGCTGTTTTTT. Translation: CASTSGANTGELFF.